The sequence of this TCR beta chain was determined in a study of blood T cell repertoires in COVID-19. Study-wide background: From the United States, Italy and Spain came samples of acute and convalescent COVID-19. Sources were T cells, B-cell-depleted T cells, or PBMCs; the material itself was cDNA or gDNA.

J was trimmed by 3 bases and V by 5 bases; bases with no gene match: 3. The CDR3 length is 14 residues. The germline gives CDR1 LGHDT, CDR2 YNNKEL (reference sequence). Seattle's enrolled individuals joined amid active infection and were then monitored longitudinally. Authors' processing steps: The assay estimated nucleated cells by amplifying reference gene primers. Data came from immunoSEQ multiplex PCR; TCRdb stores just in-frame clones and leaves some out. V and J calls and clone size are copied from that table; D and trimming were computed from the DNA. The sample records tens of thousands of clones, 82% being singletons.

V and J are TRBV3-1 (or the pseudogene TRBV3-2) and TRBJ2-1, with 8 bases identical to TRBD2. Sequences were obtained from peripheral blood. This clonotype was sampled from an elderly man with COVID-19, enrolled during active disease. CDR3 in DNA: TGTGCCAGCAGCGAAACTAGCGGCTACAATGAGCAGTTCTTC. Translating it yields CASSETSGYNEQFF.